Listed below are T cell receptor beta chains from one sample, sequenced in a study of T cell responses to AZD1222 COVID-19 vaccine. Repertoires were generated with immunoSEQ multiplex PCR, while TCRdb's copy carries only in-frame clones and drops some. The data contain about 160,000 clones, roughly nine tenths of them singletons. The sequences come from peripheral blood, collected on day 0 of AZD1222 vaccination. Receptors originate from an adult in good health. Each CDR3 is given with its conserved first and last residue. A D gene is named only where the DNA matches it firmly. The listing skips clone size in some rows; elsewhere it reads once, few, many or a size class.

D gene	clone size	V gene	J gene	CDR3 length	CDR3 DNA	CDR3 protein
.	.	TRBV7-8	TRBJ1-2	14	TGTGCCAGCAGCCGCGGACAGAGTAACTATGGCTACACCTTC	CASSRGQSNYGYTF
.	.	TRBV11-2	TRBJ2-7	15	TGTGCCAGCAGCTTAGAATATCCCTCAGTGTACGAGCAGTACTTC	CASSLEYPSVYEQYF
.	once	TRBV21-1	TRBJ1-5	15	TGTGCCAGCAGCAAAGAAGGAACAGGCCTTCGGCCCCAGCATTTT	CASSKEGTGLRPQHF
.	few	TRBV5-6	TRBJ1-2	14	TGTGCCAGCAGCTTGGGCGGGTTACACTATGGCTACACCTTC	CASSLGGLHYGYTF
TRBD2	once	TRBV5-4	TRBJ2-1	15	TGTGCCAGCAGCCGGGAGGGGGGGTCATACAATGAGCAGTTCTTC	CASSREGGSYNEQFF
.	.	TRBV5-1	TRBJ1-6	14	TGCGCCAGCAGCTCTACCTCTGGGGGTTCACCCCTCCACTTT	CASSSTSGGSPLHF
.	.	TRBV7-9	TRBJ2-7	12	TGTGCCAGCAGCTTAGGGACGGTCGAGCAGTACTTC	CASSLGTVEQYF
.	once	TRBV7-3	TRBJ2-1	17	TGTGCCAGCAGCCGCAGCCCGGGACGCCTTCCCTACAATGAGCAGTTCTTC	CASSRSPGRLPYNEQFF
TRBD1	.	TRBV19	TRBJ1-4	15	TGTGCCAGTAGTATCCGGACAGGAAACGGTGAAAAACTGTTTTTT	CASSIRTGNGEKLFF
.	.	TRBV6-2/TRBV6-3	TRBJ2-3	17	TGTGCCAGCAGTTACTCTCGGGGGATTCAACGCACAGATACGCAGTATTTT	CASSYSRGIQRTDTQYF
.	once	TRBV4-3	TRBJ1-6	13	TGCGCCAGCAGCCAAGATCGGGCTTCACCCCTCCACTTT	CASSQDRASPLHF
TRBD2	.	TRBV30	TRBJ2-7	16	TGTGCCTGGAGTGTAGTCCGGGGGGATACCACCTACGAGCAGTACTTC	CAWSVVRGDTTYEQYF
.	.	TRBV3-1/TRBV3-2	TRBJ2-7	15	TGTGCCAGCAGCCAAGAACGGTCAAATCATTACGAGCAGTACTTC	CASSQERSNHYEQYF
TRBD1	.	TRBV30	TRBJ1-5	13	TGTGCCTGGAGTGGACAGGGGGTGAAGCCCCAGCATTTT	CAWSGQGVKPQHF
TRBD2	.	TRBV27	TRBJ2-3	15	TGTGCCAGCAGGACTAGCGGGATCGGAGCAGATACGCAGTATTTT	CASRTSGIGADTQYF
.	.	TRBV7-7	TRBJ2-7	13	TGTGCTAGCAGCTTAGGCCGAGACTACGAGCAGTACTTC	CASSLGRDYEQYF
TRBD1	once	TRBV9	TRBJ1-2	16	TGTGCCAGCAGCGGGCCCCTACCAGGGGGGGGCTATGGCTACACCTTC	CASSGPLPGGGYGYTF
.	.	TRBV4-1	TRBJ2-5	13	TGCGCCAGCAGCCATCCCCCCCAAGAGACCCAGTACTTC	CASSHPPQETQYF
TRBD2	.	TRBV4-3	TRBJ2-1	17	TGCGCCAGCAGCCAAATAACTAGCGGGTTCACCTACAATGAGCAGTTCTTC	CASSQITSGFTYNEQFF
.	.	TRBV9	TRBJ2-1	16	TGTGCCAGCAGCCTTCATCGGGGAAGCTCCTACAATGAGCAGTTCTTC	CASSLHRGSSYNEQFF
TRBD1	few	TRBV11-2	TRBJ2-7	16	TGTGCCAGCAGCTTAGTGGGCACAGGGGGCTTATACGAGCAGTACTTC	CASSLVGTGGLYEQYF
.	once	TRBV19	TRBJ1-2	14	TGTGCCAGTATTGTGGCAGGGAGAACCTATGGCTACACCTTC	CASIVAGRTYGYTF
.	.	TRBV6-4	TRBJ1-1	13	TGTGCCAGCAGTGCCAGTCTGAACACTGAAGCTTTCTTT	CASSASLNTEAFF
.	.	TRBV6-5	TRBJ1-6	15	TGTGCCAGCAGTTACTCTTTCCTCGCAAATTCACCCCTCCACTTT	CASSYSFLANSPLHF
.	.	TRBV19	TRBJ2-3	15	TGTGCCAGTAGTATGGTCAGGGACCGCACAGATACGCAGTATTTT	CASSMVRDRTDTQYF
.	.	TRBV7-9	TRBJ2-7	15	TGTGCCAGCAGTCTTGATACAGGTGTTCAGGACGAGCAGTACTTC	CASSLDTGVQDEQYF
TRBD1	.	TRBV7-8	TRBJ1-3	18	TGTGCCAGCAGCGTCGGGACAGGGGGTTTCAACTCTGGAAACACCATATATTTT	CASSVGTGGFNSGNTIYF
.	.	TRBV5-1	TRBJ1-1	13	TGCGCCAGCAGCGAGAGGGAGAACACTGAAGCTTTCTTT	CASSERENTEAFF
.	.	TRBV24-1	TRBJ2-3	12	TGTGCCACCAGCAGGGTCCCAGATACGCAGTATTTT	CATSRVPDTQYF
.	.	TRBV11-2	TRBJ2-4	13	TGTGCCAGCAGCTTAGCCGGGGGAAACATTCAGTACTTC	CASSLAGGNIQYF
.	.	TRBV28	TRBJ1-2	14	TGTGCCAGCACCGCCCGCGGACAGCACTATGGCTACACCTTC	CASTARGQHYGYTF
.	.	TRBV10-3	TRBJ1-1	11	TGTGCCATCAGTGATGGATCCGAAGCTTTCTTT	CAISDGSEAFF
.	.	TRBV5-4	TRBJ1-1	13	TGTGCCAGCAGCTTGCGGGAGAACACTGAAGCTTTCTTT	CASSLRENTEAFF
.	.	TRBV5-6	TRBJ2-3	13	TGTGCCAGCAGTTTTACTACCACAGATACGCAGTATTTT	CASSFTTTDTQYF